Listed below are T cell receptor beta chains from one sample, sequenced in a study of CD8 T cells in Susac syndrome. Each CDR3 protein is one row after TCRdb ran MiXCR on the immunoSEQ multiplex PCR reads. The data contain about 190,000 distinct CDR3 sequences, more than 85% of them singletons. Sequenced sample: CD8+ T cells from PBMCs. These receptor sequences come from a human donor with Susac syndrome. CDR3s include the opening cysteine and the closing phenylalanine or tryptophan. The order of the fields is D gene, V gene, CDR3 length, J gene, clone size, CDR3 DNA, CDR3 protein. The D gene is left open where the match is weak. Clone size is stated in some rows and not others, as once, few, many or a class when expanded.

TRBD1	TRBV5-4	15	TRBJ1-2	-	TGTGCCAGCAGCATACGAAACAGGGGGCGCAATGGCTACACCTTC	CASSIRNRGRNGYTF
-	TRBV18	13	TRBJ1-1	-	TGTGCCAGCTCACCAAACGGGGGCACTGAAGCTTTCTTT	CASSPNGGTEAFF
TRBD2	TRBV4-1	15	TRBJ2-7	-	TGCGCCAGCAGTGCGACTAGCGGGAGGTTCTACGAGCAGTACTTC	CASSATSGRFYEQYF
TRBD2	TRBV20-1	16	TRBJ2-1	-	TGCAGTGCTAGAAACCGACTAGCGGGAGCCCGCAATGAGCAGTTCTTC	CSARNRLAGARNEQFF
-	TRBV7-9	14	TRBJ1-1	-	TGTGCCAGCAGCATGAGACAGAAGAACACTGAAGCTTTCTTT	CASSMRQKNTEAFF
-	TRBV11-2	14	TRBJ2-5	-	TGTGCCAGCAGCACCCGGGACTCACAAGAGACCCAGTACTTC	CASSTRDSQETQYF
-	TRBV20-1	14	TRBJ2-1	-	TGCAGTGCTAGAAAGGTCCGAGGGGACAATGAGCAGTTCTTC	CSARKVRGDNEQFF
-	TRBV9	17	TRBJ1-1	-	TGTGCCAGCAGCGTTACGAGTTCGGTAATGGGACTCGATGAAGCTTTCTTT	CASSVTSSVMGLDEAFF
TRBD1	TRBV3-1	15	TRBJ1-5	-	TGTGCCAGCAGCCATGCGACAGGGGTGAATCAGCCCCAGCATTTT	CASSHATGVNQPQHF
-	TRBV20-1	14	TRBJ1-5	-	TGCAGTGCTAGGGGTCCAGGGAGCAATCAGCCCCAGCATTTT	CSARGPGSNQPQHF
TRBD1	TRBV4-1	15	TRBJ2-2	-	TGCGCCAGCAGCGATCGGGACAGTAAATTCGGGGAGCTGTTTTTT	CASSDRDSKFGELFF
TRBD1	TRBV4-2	15	TRBJ1-1	-	TGTGCCAGCAGCCAAGAACCAGGGGGCCTGACTGAAGCTTTCTTT	CASSQEPGGLTEAFF
-	TRBV7-9	15	TRBJ1-6	-	TGTGCCAGCAGCGCGCAAGACAAGCTTAATTCACCCCTCCACTTT	CASSAQDKLNSPLHF
TRBD1	TRBV20-1	15	TRBJ1-5	once	TGCAGTGCTCTATCCGGGACAGGGAACAATCAGCCCCAGCATTTT	CSALSGTGNNQPQHF
TRBD1	TRBV30	17	TRBJ1-1	-	TGTGCCTGGAGTGTATCAGGCAGGGGGCTTTTATACACTGAAGCTTTCTTT	CAWSVSGRGLLYTEAFF
-	TRBV24-1	13	TRBJ2-3	-	TGTGCCACCAGTCGGGCATTCACAGATACGCAGTATTTT	CATSRAFTDTQYF
-	TRBV3-1	15	TRBJ2-5	-	TGTGCCAGCAGCCAAGAAGGTAGACAGCAAGAGACCCAGTACTTC	CASSQEGRQQETQYF
-	TRBV12-3/TRBV12-4	14	TRBJ1-6	-	TGTGCCAGCGGAGAGGACAGATTTAATTCACCCCTCCACTTT	CASGEDRFNSPLHF
-	TRBV5-6	13	TRBJ1-5	-	TGTGCCAGCAGCTTTTTTGGGGTACAGCCCCAGCATTTT	CASSFFGVQPQHF
TRBD1	TRBV2	15	TRBJ1-6	-	TGTGCCAGCAGTGAAGTGGTAGGGGGCGGTTCACCCCTCCACTTT	CASSEVVGGGSPLHF
TRBD1	TRBV19	15	TRBJ1-5	-	TGTGCCAGTTGGGACAGGGTAAGGAGCAATCAGCCCCAGCATTTT	CASWDRVRSNQPQHF
-	TRBV15	16	TRBJ2-2	-	TGTGCCACCAGCAGAGATCAAGGGATCAGGACCGGGGAGCTGTTTTTT	CATSRDQGIRTGELFF
TRBD2	TRBV28	13	TRBJ2-7	-	TGTGCCAGCACCAAGGCGGGGGTCTACGAGCAGTACTTC	CASTKAGVYEQYF
-	TRBV7-9	13	TRBJ2-7	-	TGTGCCAGCACCTTGACGGAATCCTACGAGCAGTACTTC	CASTLTESYEQYF
-	TRBV12-3/TRBV12-4	12	TRBJ2-5	-	TGTGCCAGCAGTTTGTCCTGGGAGACCCAGTACTTC	CASSLSWETQYF
-	TRBV19	14	TRBJ2-1	-	TGTGCCAGTAGCACCCTGTCCCCCTACAATGAGCAGTTCTTC	CASSTLSPYNEQFF
-	TRBV28	13	TRBJ1-1	-	TGTGCCAGCAGTTTCGGTAAGATCACTGAAGCTTTCTTT	CASSFGKITEAFF
-	TRBV9	14	TRBJ1-1	-	TGTGCCAGCAGCGAAGAACGGGGAAACACTGAAGCTTTCTTT	CASSEERGNTEAFF
TRBD2	TRBV20-1	16	TRBJ2-1	-	TGCAGTGCTAGAGATCCCCTAGCGGGAACGTACAATGAGCAGTTCTTC	CSARDPLAGTYNEQFF
TRBD1	TRBV28	13	TRBJ2-3	-	TGTGCCAGCGGGACAGGGGACACAGATACGCAGTATTTT	CASGTGDTDTQYF
TRBD2	TRBV7-3	21	TRBJ2-1	-	TGTGCCAGCAGCTCACAACCGGGACTAGCGGGGGGGCCCCGCTCCTACAATGAGCAGTTCTTC	CASSSQPGLAGGPRSYNEQFF
-	TRBV7-9	14	TRBJ2-2	-	TGTGCCAGCAGCGCCAGAACGAACACCGGGGAGCTGTTTTTT	CASSARTNTGELFF
TRBD1	TRBV3-1	14	TRBJ1-2	-	TGTGCCAGCAGCCAGACAGGGGGCGAAGGAGGCTACACCTTC	CASSQTGGEGGYTF
-	TRBV5-6	13	TRBJ2-1	once	TGTGCCAGCAGCTTGGGGTCGGGATCAGCCGAGATCTTC	CASSLGSGSAEIF
-	TRBV18	14	TRBJ1-2	-	TGTGCCAGCTCACCACGTCAAGGGTACTATGGCTACACCTTC	CASSPRQGYYGYTF
-	TRBV4-1	17	TRBJ2-2	-	TGCGCCAGCAGCCAAGTAACCCGTACCCTCTCGAGGGGGGAGCTGTTTTTT	CASSQVTRTLSRGELFF
-	TRBV18	14	TRBJ2-5	-	TGTGCCAGCTCACCTCTCGGCGGGGAAGAGACCCAGTACTTC	CASSPLGGEETQYF
-	TRBV27	18	TRBJ2-6	-	TGTGCCAGCAGTTTAGGATCGAGCCTGACGGGGGGGGCCAACGTCCTGACTTTC	CASSLGSSLTGGANVLTF
TRBD2	TRBV24-1	16	TRBJ2-1	-	TGTGCCACCAGTGATCCGGGACTAGCGGCAAACAATGAGCAGTTCTTC	CATSDPGLAANNEQFF
TRBD2	TRBV6-5	16	TRBJ2-5	once	TGTGCCAGCAGTTACTGGACTAGCGGGGCCCAAGAGACCCAGTACTTC	CASSYWTSGAQETQYF
TRBD2	TRBV7-9	16	TRBJ2-5	-	TGTGCCAGCAGCTCGACCTTCCTAGCGGAACAAGAGACCCAGTACTTC	CASSSTFLAEQETQYF
TRBD1	TRBV7-8	16	TRBJ1-1	-	TGTGCCAGCAGCTCGACGAGGACAGGCGCTTACACTGAAGCTTTCTTT	CASSSTRTGAYTEAFF
-	TRBV7-9	11	TRBJ2-1	-	TGTGCCAGCAGCTTAATAGGTATGCAGTTCTTC	CASSLIGMQFF
TRBD2	TRBV5-1	17	TRBJ2-2	-	TGCGCCAGCAGCTTGGCTGGGGGGGAATTGAACACCGGGGAGCTGTTTTTT	CASSLAGGELNTGELFF
-	TRBV9	14	TRBJ1-6	-	TGTGCCAGCAGCGTGCGGGGGGATAATTCACCCCTCCACTTT	CASSVRGDNSPLHF